This T cell receptor (beta chain) was obtained from a study of radiation and T cells in renal cell carcinoma. Study details: Nephrectomy followed 15 Gy stereotactic body radiation by 4 weeks. Study-wide points: No pretreatment tumor biopsies were available for baseline clonotypes. Top tumor clonotypes rose in blood 2 weeks post-radiation, then contracted.

This CDR3 contains 16 residues. V dropped 3 bases and J dropped 1; count of bases not matched to a gene: 4. Germline V lookup: CDR1 WSHSY, CDR2 SAAADI. As to time point: baseline pretreatment blood. Treatment given: 15 Gy SBRT to primary tumor, nephrectomy 4 weeks later. After SBRT, blood was collected at 2 and 4 weeks, plus baseline. As concerns this clone: Antigen specificity is unknown.

Data came from immunoSEQ multiplex PCR; TCRdb stores just in-frame clones and leaves some out. The sample holds tens of thousands of clones, around 80% seen once. The source is a man aged 55 to 70 with renal cell carcinoma. The V call is TRBV10-2, the J call TRBJ2-1, with 9 bases that match TRBD2. The source material was blood, sampled from a patient whose treatment included radiotherapy and nephrectomy. For the CDR3, the DNA is TGCGCCAGCAGTGATCTAGCGGGGTTTTCCTACAATGAGCAGTTCTTC. This gives the protein CASSDLAGFSYNEQFF.